A single sample gave rise to the 19 T cell receptor beta chains below, sequenced in a study of blood T cells in healthy people across ages. Through a sample-barcoded 5' primer and a J-beta primer mix, a second PCR was run for roughly 6 to 11 cycles. TCRdb re-derived calls from the 5' RACE reads in MiXCR, one entry per CDR3 protein. The data show fewer than 2 million distinct CDR3 sequences, with roughly two fifths seen just once and 20% to 25% held by the top ten. The sample was blood. These receptors came from a human donor in good health.

This clonotype was counted a single time. The V and J genes are TRBV3-1 and TRBJ2-3; no clear D gene. The V and J ends lost 0 bases and 4 bases respectively, with 5 bases between them. CDR1 and CDR2 from the germline V gene are LGHDT and YNNKEL (reference sequence). CDR3 length: 13 residues. CDR3 amino acids: CASSQEVPDTQYF. CDR3 DNA sequence: TGTGCCAGCAGCCAAGAGGTCCCAGATACGCAGTATTTT.

This clonotype was seen a handful of times. The V call is TRBV9, the J call TRBJ2-3; D is ambiguous. The length of the CDR3 is 12 residues. The V gene's germline CDR1 is SGDLS and CDR2 YYNGEE. V was clipped by 3 bases and J by 6 bases, with 8 bases between them. The CDR3 nucleotides read TGTGCCAGCAGCGCGCAGGAGGATACGCAGTATTTT. Amino acids: CASSAQEDTQYF.

This rearrangement joins TRBV12-3 or TRBV12-4 to TRBJ2-1; D is possibly TRBD1 or TRBD2 (5 bases each). The CDR3 has 17 amino acids. Trimming stripped 5 bases from V and 3 bases from J, with 20 bases between. Written as DNA, the CDR3 is TGTGCCAGCAGTCGCTCTTCGGGAACTAGGGGCTACAATGAGCAGTTCTTC. The encoded protein is CASSRSSGTRGYNEQFF.

J is TRBJ2-3 and V is TRBV7-9, with D unclear. Trimming pared 5 bases from V and 6 bases from J, leaving 15 bases between. This CDR3 is built from 14 residues. Germline CDR1 and CDR2: SEHNR and FQNEAQ (reference sequence). DNA for the CDR3: TGTGCCAGCAGCCTCCGGGTAGCTCTGGATACGCAGTATTTT. Amino acids: CASSLRVALDTQYF. The full variable domain, rest sourced from reference TRBV7-9 and TRBJ2-3, is DTGVSQNPRHKITKRGQNVTFRCDPISEHNRLYWYRQTLGQGPEFLTYFQNEAQLEKSRLLSDRFSAERPKGSFSTLEIQRTEQGDSAMYLCASSLRVALDTQYFGPGTRLTVL.

This clonotype was observed a few times. The chain couples TRBV20-1 to TRBJ2-3; 13 bases agree with TRBD2. The CDR3 sequence is 16 residues long. The trim removed 4 bases at V and 4 bases at J, leaving 8 bases unmatched. In germline, CDR1 is DFQATT, CDR2 SNEGSKA (reference sequence). The CDR3 DNA sequence: TGCAGTGCTACGGGACTAGCGGGGAGTATGGCAGATACGCAGTATTTT. Residues: CSATGLAGSMADTQYF.

The chain carries TRBV7-8 and TRBJ2-5; tentatively, D is TRBD1 (5 bases). Trimming pared 2 bases from V and 7 bases from J, leaving 17 bases between. There are 15 residues in the CDR3. Germline CDR1 reads SGHVS; CDR2 reads FQNEAQ. The CDR3 protein is CASSLNPTVKPTQYF. As DNA, the CDR3 is TGTGCCAGCAGCTTAAACCCGACAGTTAAGCCGACCCAGTACTTC.

The sample holds a few counts of this clonotype. This chain's CDR3 is CASSHQNYGYTF. CDR3 bases: TGTGCCAGCAGCCACCAGAACTATGGCTACACCTTC. V is TRBV3-1 and J is TRBJ1-2; the D is unclear. The V end was cut by 3 bases, the J end by 2 bases, with 4 bases between. Germline-derived CDR1 and CDR2 are LGHDT and YNNKEL (reference sequence). This CDR3 is 12 amino acids long. Drawing the rest from reference TRBV3-1 and TRBJ1-2, the complete variable domain is DTAVSQTPKYLVTQMGNDKSIKCEQNLGHDTMYWYKQDSKKFLKIMFSYNNKELIINETVPNRFSPKSPDKAHLNLHINSLELGDSAVYFCASSHQNYGYTFGSGTRLTVV.

Many counts were recorded for this clonotype. In DNA, the CDR3 is TGCAGTGCTAGACTAGCGGGGGGCGAGACCCAGTACTTC. Translated, it gives CSARLAGGETQYF. This chain uses TRBV20-1 with TRBJ2-5, with 11 bases that match TRBD2. CDR1 DFQATT and CDR2 SNEGSKA come from the germline V gene (reference sequence). The CDR3 is made up of 13 amino acids. The V gene end was trimmed by 2 bases and the J gene end by 5 bases; junction bases not matched to a gene: 1.

V gene TRBV9 combines with J gene TRBJ2-1; TRBD1 or TRBD2 may be the D gene (6 bases each). With 0 bases removed from V and 8 bases from J, the gap between germline ends came to 15 bases. Germline-derived CDR1 and CDR2 are SGDLS and YYNGEE. The CDR3 has 15 amino acids. This CDR3 reads CASSVGGGTGHEQFF. In nucleotides, the CDR3 is TGTGCCAGCAGCGTAGGAGGGGGGACTGGGCATGAGCAGTTCTTC.

V usage is TRBV9 and J usage is TRBJ2-1; tentatively, D is TRBD2 (7 bases). Per the germline V gene, CDR1 is SGDLS and CDR2 is YYNGEE. The ends were cut back, 3 bases at V and 10 bases at J, with 20 bases in the middle. The CDR3 contains 15 residues. DNA of the CDR3: TGTGCCAGCAGCGCGCCCTCGGGCGGGGGCACGGAGCAGTTCTTC. Translation: CASSAPSGGGTEQFF.

The rearrangement uses TRBV12-3 or TRBV12-4 and TRBJ2-1; TRBD2 agrees at 9 bases. The CDR3 is 15 residues long. Trimming removed 5 bases from V and 7 bases from J; junction bases left unmatched: 9. The CDR3 DNA sequence: TGTGCCAGCAGTCATAGCGGGGGACCGGATAATGAGCAGTTCTTC. Its protein is CASSHSGGPDNEQFF.

This clonotype was seen a handful of times. The V gene is TRBV28, the J gene TRBJ2-7; D perhaps matches TRBD2 (6 bases). The CDR3 spans 17 residues. The V end lost 4 bases, the J end lost 2 bases, and 21 bases lay between the germline ends. The germline CDR1 and CDR2 sequences are MDHEN and SYDVKM. The CDR3 sequence: CASSSPSSEGPTYEQYF. The CDR3 coding sequence is TGTGCCAGCAGTTCCCCCTCTTCGGAGGGGCCCACCTACGAGCAGTACTTC.

In this sample, this clonotype turned up a few times. This rearrangement joins TRBV12-3 or TRBV12-4 to TRBJ1-1; D not certain. V lost 3 bases, J lost 3 bases, and 14 bases lay in between. This CDR3 region has 15 residues. In DNA, the CDR3 is TGTGCCAGCAGTTTCGGGGTTCAAGGATACACTGAAGCTTTCTTT. Protein: CASSFGVQGYTEAFF.

The rearrangement links TRBV4-3 to TRBJ2-1, with unresolved D. CDR3 length: 14 residues. Trimming shortened V by 3 bases and J by 0 bases, and 6 bases separated the two germline ends. CDR1 and CDR2 from the germline V gene are LGHNA and YSLEER. The CDR3 here is CASSHDISYNEQFF. The CDR3 coding sequence is TGCGCCAGCAGCCATGATATCTCCTACAATGAGCAGTTCTTC.

The chain couples TRBV6-6 to TRBJ1-2; the D is unclear. Trimming stripped 4 bases from V and 0 bases from J, with 9 bases between. CDR3 length: 14 residues. Germline CDR1 is MNHNY and CDR2 is SVGAGI (reference sequence). CDR3 sequence (DNA): TGTGCCAGCAGTTCGGAAAGGACTAACTATGGCTACACCTTC. Translation: CASSSERTNYGYTF.

This chain links TRBV12-3 or TRBV12-4 with TRBJ2-1; D gene uncertain. Trimming removed 0 bases from V and 6 bases from J, with 12 bases in between. The CDR3 sequence is 15 residues long. The CDR3 bases are TGTGCCAGCAGTTTAGCCTGGCACCAGGCCAATGAGCAGTTCTTC. It yields the protein CASSLAWHQANEQFF.

V usage is TRBV12-3 or TRBV12-4 and J usage is TRBJ2-4; D perhaps matches TRBD2 (6 bases). TRBJ2-7 explains the end of the DNA better; the J call may be wrong. The CDR3 sequence is 16 residues long. The CDR3 sequence: CASSLRGVGGSYEQYF. CDR3 nucleotides: TGTGCCAGCAGTTTAAGAGGGGTGGGGGGCTCCTACGAGCAGTACTTC.

This chain uses TRBV5-5 with TRBJ2-2, with a weak D call TRBD2 (6 bases). The ends were cut back, 1 base at V and 6 bases at J, with 13 bases in the middle. The CDR3 sequence is 15 residues long. Germline V gene sequence: CDR1 SGHKS, CDR2 YYEKEE (reference sequence). The CDR3, as DNA: TGTGCCAGCAGCTTGATTAGCGGCTTTTCCGGGGAGCTGTTTTTT. Its translation: CASSLISGFSGELFF.

The rearrangement joins TRBV20-1 to TRBJ2-3; D remains unclear. The V and J ends lost 8 bases and 0 bases respectively, with 12 bases between them. Germline loops: CDR1 DFQATT, CDR2 SNEGSKA (reference sequence). This CDR3 region has 13 residues. This chain's CDR3 is CSPETHSTDTQYF. For the CDR3, the DNA is TGCAGTCCTGAAACCCACAGCACAGATACGCAGTATTTT.